The 21 T cell receptor beta chains below all came from one sample that was sequenced in a study of T cells after yellow fever vaccination. TCRdb analysed the 5' RACE reads with MiXCR anew, one entry per CDR3 protein. The table includes around 310,000 distinct CDR3 sequences, 3.5% to 4.5% detected once. The specimen was PBMCs, collected 5 days after the yellow fever booster vaccination. The receptors come from a young man who received the YFV17D yellow fever vaccine.

This clonotype was detected only a few times. The chain couples TRBV20-1 to TRBJ2-3; D remains ambiguous. V lost 5 bases to trimming and J lost 5 bases, with 26 bases between them. The CDR3 consists of 17 residues. Germline V CDR1 and CDR2: DFQATT, SNEGSKA (reference sequence). CDR3 protein: CSAHTFSWISDKDTQYF. In DNA, the CDR3 is TGCAGTGCTCATACCTTCTCTTGGATCTCAGACAAAGATACGCAGTATTTT.

The chain is built from TRBV29-1 and TRBJ1-2; the D gene is possibly TRBD1 (6 bases). V was clipped by 8 bases and J by 0 bases, with 13 bases between them. Germline V gene data show CDR1 as SQVTM and CDR2 as ANQGSEA. This CDR3 is built from 13 residues. CDR3 in amino acids: CSTLGDTNYGYTF. CDR3 sequence (DNA): TGCAGCACTTTAGGGGACACTAACTATGGCTACACCTTC.

This clonotype was seen a handful of times. The rearrangement joins TRBV6-5 to TRBJ2-7; the D gene is possibly TRBD1 (5 bases). The CDR3 is made up of 11 amino acids. The V gene lost 8 bases and the J gene lost 6 bases, with 11 bases spanning the gap. Germline V gene lookup returns CDR1 MNHEY and CDR2 SVGAGI. CDR3 sequence: CASGTGFEQYF. As DNA, the CDR3 is TGTGCCAGCGGTACAGGTTTCGAGCAGTACTTC.

There are a few counts of this clonotype. This chain connects TRBV5-5 to TRBJ1-2; the D is unclear. The germline V gene has CDR1 SGHKS and CDR2 YYEKEE (reference sequence). Trimming left V 3 bases short and J 10 bases short, with 10 bases between. This CDR3 spans 11 amino acids. This CDR3 reads CASSSGFTYTF. The CDR3 DNA is TGTGCCAGCAGCTCGGGTTTTACCTACACCTTC.

The chain uses TRBV24-1 and TRBJ2-3; TRBD1 matches at 9 bases. This CDR3 spans 16 amino acids. Per the germline V gene, CDR1 is KGHDR and CDR2 is SFDVKD. V lost 4 bases, J lost 2 bases, and 6 bases stayed unmatched. The CDR3 DNA reads TGTGCCACCAGTGACCCCGGGACAGGGAACACAGATACGCAGTATTTT. Translated: CATSDPGTGNTDTQYF.

This clonotype was seen at least ten times. The rearrangement joins TRBV29-1 to TRBJ1-2, with D uncertain. The CDR3 sequence is 11 residues long. The germline V gene encodes CDR1 SQVTM and CDR2 ANQGSEA. Trimming removed 4 bases from V and 4 bases from J, with 7 bases in between. The CDR3: CSVGPLYGYTF. In nucleotides, the CDR3 is TGCAGCGTTGGGCCTCTCTATGGCTACACCTTC.

V is TRBV5-5 and J is TRBJ1-1, with 8 bases matching TRBD1. The CDR3 covers 14 residues. Germline V gene lookup returns CDR1 SGHKS and CDR2 YYEKEE (reference sequence). Trimming removed 5 bases from V and 4 bases from J; junction bases left unmatched: 7. The CDR3 region has the DNA TGTGCCAGCAGGATACAGGGGGGTGGCACTGAAGCTTTCTTT. Residues: CASRIQGGGTEAFF.

The rearrangement joins TRBV19 to TRBJ2-5; 7 nucleotides line up with TRBD2. Germline assignment: CDR1 LNHDA and CDR2 SQIVND (reference sequence). The CDR3 covers 13 residues. The V gene end was trimmed by 3 bases and the J gene end by 3 bases; junction bases not matched to a gene: 1. The CDR3 region is CASSMRGKETQYF. The CDR3 coding sequence is TGTGCCAGTAGTATGCGGGGGAAAGAGACCCAGTACTTC.

The chain recombines TRBV6-5 with TRBJ1-2, with 8 nucleotides matching TRBD1. Germline assignment: CDR1 MNHEY and CDR2 SVGAGI. V lost 4 bases, J lost 4 bases, and 11 bases stayed unmatched. This CDR3 is built from 16 residues. This CDR3 reads CASSLSTTGASYGYTF. The DNA for the CDR3 is TGTGCCAGCAGTTTATCCACGACAGGGGCGAGCTATGGCTACACCTTC.

The chain couples TRBV27 to TRBJ2-6; D gene unclear. The CDR3 has 13 amino acids. V lost 5 bases to trimming and J lost 3 bases, with 5 bases between them. The V gene's germline CDR1 is MNHEY and CDR2 SMNVEV (reference sequence). The chain's CDR3 is CASSAYGANVLTF. The DNA of the CDR3 is TGTGCCAGCAGTGCGTATGGGGCCAACGTCCTGACTTTC.

The sample holds many counts of this clonotype. The chain recombines TRBV7-3 with TRBJ2-3; D call uncertain. CDR3 size: 14 residues. CDR1 is SGHTA and CDR2 is FQGTGA in the germline V gene. V lost 2 bases and J lost 4, with 10 bases in between. CDR3 amino acids: CASSLSAGPDTQYF. Written as DNA, the CDR3 is TGTGCCAGCAGCTTATCGGCCGGACCAGATACGCAGTATTTT.

This clonotype was observed many times. CDR3 protein: CASRQGDTEAFF. The DNA for the CDR3 is TGTGCCAGTCGACAGGGCGACACTGAAGCTTTCTTT. This chain links TRBV19 with TRBJ1-1; 7 bases agree with TRBD1. The CDR3 runs to 12 residues. With 8 bases clipped from V and 3 bases from J, the junction kept 3 bases outside the gene matches. Germline V CDR1 and CDR2: LNHDA, SQIVND (reference sequence).

The rearrangement links TRBV5-6 to TRBJ1-2; 10 bases line up with TRBD1. Germline assignment: CDR1 SGHDT and CDR2 YYEEEE. Germline trimming cut 4 bases from V and 8 bases from J; bases unmatched to any gene: 8. CDR3 length: 14 amino acids. The CDR3 reads CASSRGTGASGYTF. CDR3 bases: TGTGCCAGCAGCCGTGGGACAGGGGCATCGGGCTACACCTTC.

A few counts support this clonotype. For the CDR3, the DNA is TGTGCCAGCAGTTACTCAACTAGCGGGGTCGAGCAGTACTTC. Protein: CASSYSTSGVEQYF. This chain joins TRBV6-6 and TRBJ2-7; 10 bases are shared with TRBD2. J gave up 6 bases and V 0 bases, and 2 bases lay outside the gene matches. CDR1 is MNHNY, CDR2 SVGAGI, per germline (reference sequence). The CDR3 extends over 14 amino acids.

This clonotype appeared many times. This chain uses TRBV4-1 with TRBJ2-1; unclear D gene. Trimming shortened V by 5 bases and J by 0 bases, and 8 bases separated the two germline ends. This CDR3 region has 14 residues. Germline CDR1 and CDR2: MGHRA and YSYEKL. CDR3 DNA: TGCGCCAGCAGCTACTCAAGCTCCTACAATGAGCAGTTCTTC. Its protein is CASSYSSSYNEQFF.

The chain carries TRBV7-9 and TRBJ2-5; D possibly uses TRBD1 or TRBD2 (5 bases each). The CDR3 sequence is 14 residues long. Germline V CDR1 and CDR2: SEHNR, FQNEAQ (reference sequence). V was shortened by 5 bases and J by 5 bases, with 15 bases between the two germline ends. The CDR3 DNA reads TGTGCCAGCAGCCCATTGACAGCGGTCGAGACCCAGTACTTC. Translated: CASSPLTAVETQYF.

Ten or more counts support this clonotype. CDR3 in DNA: TGCGCCAGCAGACTGGGCCCCGAGGGTGAAAAACTGTTTTTT. Translation gives CASRLGPEGEKLFF. This chain joins TRBV5-1 and TRBJ1-4; no clear D gene. The germline gives CDR1 SGHRS, CDR2 YFSETQ. V lost 5 bases to trimming and J lost 7 bases, with 15 bases between them. The length of the CDR3 is 14 residues.

This clonotype was seen repeatedly, ten times or more. The chain employs TRBV7-2 and TRBJ2-6, with 7 bases lining up with TRBD1. The CDR3 has 15 amino acids. Unmatched junction bases numbered 5, after V lost 5 bases and J lost 4 bases. Per the germline V gene, CDR1 is SGHTA and CDR2 is FQGNSA. CDR3 protein: CASSLDRAGANVLTF. Here the CDR3 DNA reads TGTGCCAGCAGCCTAGACAGGGCAGGGGCCAACGTCCTGACTTTC.

V and J are TRBV3-1 and TRBJ1-5, with TRBD1 as a possible D gene (5 bases). CDR1 is LGHDT and CDR2 is YNNKEL in the germline V gene (reference sequence). This CDR3 is 15 amino acids long. The V end lost 2 bases, the J end lost 6 bases, and 14 bases lay between the germline ends. The CDR3 DNA follows: TGTGCCAGCAGCCAAAGTTTCGGGACGGGTCAGCCCCAGCATTTT. This gives the protein CASSQSFGTGQPQHF.

The chain joins TRBV5-4 to TRBJ1-2, with D perhaps matching TRBD1 (6 bases). V lost 4 bases, J lost 8 bases, and 18 bases lay in between. This CDR3 has 14 residues. Germline V CDR1 and CDR2: SGHNT, YYREEE (reference sequence). The CDR3 DNA reads TGTGCCAGCAGCCCCGGAGGGGGGCCGGTGGGCTACACCTTC. Protein: CASSPGGGPVGYTF. Variable domain in full (rest from reference TRBV5-4 and TRBJ1-2): ETGVTQSPTHLIKTRGQQVTLRCSSQSGHNTVSWYQQALGQGPQFIFQYYREEENGRGNFPPRFSGLQFPNYSSELNVNALELDDSALYLCASSPGGGPVGYTFGSGTRLTVV.

This clonotype showed up just a few times. The genes are TRBV7-9 and TRBJ1-2; no clear D gene. The CDR3 runs 14 residues. Trimming took off 1 base at V and 4 bases at J, with 10 bases between the two ends. Germline CDR1 reads SEHNR; CDR2 reads FQNEAQ (reference sequence). The CDR3 DNA reads as TGTGCCAGCAGCTTAGAGGGTATGTCCTATGGCTACACCTTC. It specifies CASSLEGMSYGYTF.